The 3 T cell receptor beta chains presented below share a single source sample, sequenced in a study of blood T cell repertoires in COVID-19. This table comes from immunoSEQ multiplex PCR, and its TCRdb copy is limited to in-frame clones, with some not included. The sample has roughly 110,000 clones, over 70% seen once. The sample taken for sequencing was peripheral blood. The source of these receptors is a human donor with acute or convalescent COVID-19. The donor label of this sample is uncertain.

V is TRBV12-5 and J is TRBJ2-3; D may be TRBD1 (5 bases). Per the germline V gene, CDR1 is LGHNT and CDR2 is FRNRAP. The V and J ends lost 1 base and 3 bases respectively, with 5 bases between them. The CDR3 has 13 residues. CDR3 in amino acids: CASGLAGTDTQYF. CDR3 nucleotide sequence: TGTGCTAGTGGTTTGGCAGGGACAGATACGCAGTATTTT.

The rearrangement joins TRBV11-2 to TRBJ2-5; maybe TRBD1 (5 bases). The V end was cut by 6 bases, the J end by 4 bases, with 9 bases between. Looked up from germline, CDR1 is SGHAT and CDR2 is FQNNGV. The CDR3 extends over 12 amino acids. Written as DNA, the CDR3 is TGTGCCAGCAGTAAAGGGGCAGAGACCCAGTACTTC. As protein: CASSKGAETQYF.

The CDR3 bases are TGTGCCAGCAGCCAAGGGTGGGCGGGCTACGAGCAGTACTTC. This sequence encodes CASSQGWAGYEQYF. The chain has TRBV3-1 (or the pseudogene TRBV3-2) and TRBJ2-7; possibly TRBD2 for D (5 bases). The CDR3 has 14 residues. The germline V gene has CDR1 LGHDT and CDR2 YNNKEL (reference sequence). V gave up 1 base and J gave up 3 bases, with 10 bases separating them.